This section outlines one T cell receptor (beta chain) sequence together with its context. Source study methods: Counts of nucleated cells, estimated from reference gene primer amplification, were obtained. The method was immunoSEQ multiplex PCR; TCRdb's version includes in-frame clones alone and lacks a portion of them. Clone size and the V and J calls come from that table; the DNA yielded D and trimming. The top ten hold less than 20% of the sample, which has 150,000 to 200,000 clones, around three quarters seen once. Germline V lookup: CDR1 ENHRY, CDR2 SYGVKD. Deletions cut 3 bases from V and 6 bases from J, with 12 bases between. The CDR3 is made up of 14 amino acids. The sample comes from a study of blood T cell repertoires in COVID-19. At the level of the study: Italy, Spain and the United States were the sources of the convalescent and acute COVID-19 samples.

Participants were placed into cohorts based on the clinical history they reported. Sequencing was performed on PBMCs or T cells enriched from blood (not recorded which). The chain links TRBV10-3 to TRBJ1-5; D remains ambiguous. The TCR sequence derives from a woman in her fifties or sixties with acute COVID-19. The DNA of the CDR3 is TGTGCCATCAGTGAAGGCGACAAAGGTCAGCCCCAGCATTTT. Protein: CAISEGDKGQPQHF.